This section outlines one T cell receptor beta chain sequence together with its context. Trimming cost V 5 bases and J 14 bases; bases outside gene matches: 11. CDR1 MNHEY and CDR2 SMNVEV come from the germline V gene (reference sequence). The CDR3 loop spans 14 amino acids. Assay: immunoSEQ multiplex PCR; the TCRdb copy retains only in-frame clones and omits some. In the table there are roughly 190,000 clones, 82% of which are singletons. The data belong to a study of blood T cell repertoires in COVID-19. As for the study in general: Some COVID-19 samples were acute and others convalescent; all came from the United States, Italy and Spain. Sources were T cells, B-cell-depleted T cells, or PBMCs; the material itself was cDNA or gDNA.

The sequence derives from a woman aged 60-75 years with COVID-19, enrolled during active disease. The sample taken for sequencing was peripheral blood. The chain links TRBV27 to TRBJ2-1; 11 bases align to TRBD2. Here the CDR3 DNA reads TGTGCCAGCAGTCCAAGTAGCGGGAGGGGATTGAAGTTCTTC. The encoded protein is CASSPSSGRGLKFF.